The rows below give T cell receptor beta chains drawn from one sample of a study of blood T cell repertoires in COVID-19. Some clones are missing from TCRdb's copy, which holds only in-frame ones; the method was immunoSEQ multiplex PCR. Here the sample spans about 89,000 clones, more than 80% being singletons. Sequenced material: peripheral blood. The source of these receptors is a woman older than 75 with acute or convalescent COVID-19. Each CDR3 is given with its conserved first and last residue. The D gene is left open where the match is weak. Size is omitted from some rows. Given values are once, few, many or a class for expanded clones.

clone size	J gene	D gene	V gene	CDR3 DNA	CDR3 protein
-	TRBJ2-7	TRBD2	TRBV4-2	TGTGCCAGCAGCCAAAACGCGGGAGTCCCACGTGGGTACGAGCAGTACTTC	CASSQNAGVPRGYEQYF
-	TRBJ1-2	TRBD1	TRBV7-9	TGTGCCAGCAGCTTAGAGGGGACAGGGGGCGTCGGTGGCTACACCTTC	CASSLEGTGGVGGYTF
-	TRBJ1-3	TRBD1	TRBV11-2	TGTGCCAGCAGCTCGACAGGGAGCTTTGGAAACACCATATATTTT	CASSSTGSFGNTIYF
-	TRBJ2-7	-	TRBV20-1	TGCAGTGCTGGTGACAGGGCGGGAAACGAGCAGTACTTC	CSAGDRAGNEQYF
-	TRBJ2-3	-	TRBV12-1	TGTGCCAGCAGCTCGGGAGCGGAATTCACAGATACGCAGTATTTT	CASSSGAEFTDTQYF
-	TRBJ2-3	-	TRBV9	TGTGCCAGCAGCCAACGACAGCCCAGCACAGATACGCAGTATTTT	CASSQRQPSTDTQYF
few	TRBJ2-5	TRBD2	TRBV29-1	TGCAGCGTTGTTGGAGCGGGAGGAGGGGAGACCCAGTACTTC	CSVVGAGGGETQYF
-	TRBJ2-5	TRBD1	TRBV10-1	TGCGCCAGCAGTGAGTCCGGGACAGCTACGGAGACCCAGTACTTC	CASSESGTATETQYF
-	TRBJ2-1	TRBD2	TRBV5-1	TGCGCCAGCAGCTTAGAACCAGCGGGAGGGGGCAATGAGCAGTTCTTC	CASSLEPAGGGNEQFF
once	TRBJ1-1	TRBD1	TRBV19	TGTGCCAGTAATGACAGGGGCATGAACACTGAAGCTTTCTTT	CASNDRGMNTEAFF